These 24 T cell receptor beta chains share one sample of origin, sequenced in a study of T-cell memory formation after mild COVID-19 (dated by TCRdb to about 2021). The library was produced with 5' RACE. The sequencer was an Illumina NovaSeq 6000. The public reads were reanalyzed by TCRdb: fastp trimming at Q25, MiXCR alignment, in-frame beta chains only. All rows with the same CDR3 protein become a single entry with the most common DNA and genes. This sample lists 150,000 to 200,000 distinct CDR3 sequences; 10% to 15% were detected once. The ten largest clones represent approximately 3.4% of the sample. The material sequenced was PBMCs or a T cell subset sorted from them (not recorded which). The receptors were gathered from a man aged 18 to 30 who had mild COVID-19 (a few samples of this study predate the infection). The sample titles of this study are shuffled in the database, so cell type and time point are left out; the donor was told from shared clones.

The rearrangement uses TRBV7-9 and TRBJ1-1; no clear D. Trimming cost V 5 bases and J 0 bases, with 7 bases left between them. The CDR3 has 13 residues. In germline, CDR1 is SEHNR, CDR2 FQNEAQ (reference sequence). CDR3 DNA sequence: TGTGCCAGCAGCGCAAACCTGAACACTGAAGCTTTCTTT. It yields the protein CASSANLNTEAFF.

This clonotype appeared a few times. The chain carries TRBV10-3 and TRBJ2-2; D ambiguous. V dropped 10 bases and J dropped 1 base, with 10 bases sitting between them. The CDR3 is 13 amino acids. CDR1 is ENHRY and CDR2 is SYGVKD in the germline V gene. This CDR3 reads CATNRQNTGELFF. For the CDR3, the DNA is TGTGCCACCAATAGACAGAACACCGGGGAGCTGTTTTTT.

The V call is TRBV9, the J call TRBJ1-3, with D possibly being TRBD1 (5 bases). Germline V gene lookup returns CDR1 SGDLS and CDR2 YYNGEE. The V end lost 0 bases, the J end lost 1 base, and 14 bases lay between the germline ends. The CDR3 consists of 17 residues. CDR3 DNA sequence: TGTGCCAGCAGCGTAGGGATAGGGGATTATTCTGGAAACACCATATATTTT. It is translated as CASSVGIGDYSGNTIYF.

This clonotype was seen only a few times. This chain uses TRBV9 with TRBJ2-2; D remains unclear. This CDR3 is built from 15 residues. V was clipped by 4 bases and J by 4 bases, with 14 bases between them. Germline CDR1 reads SGDLS; CDR2 reads YYNGEE. CDR3 sequence: CASSLTWTSTGELFF. The CDR3 bases are TGTGCCAGCAGCTTGACGTGGACGAGCACCGGGGAGCTGTTTTTT.

V gene TRBV12-3 or TRBV12-4 combines with J gene TRBJ2-1, with TRBD2 matching over 10 bases. After removal of 6 bases from V and 7 bases from J, the junction contained 9 bases not matched to a gene. CDR3 length equals 15 residues. The CDR3 region is CASSPRTSGENEQFF. For the CDR3, the DNA is TGTGCCAGCAGCCCCCGCACTAGCGGGGAGAATGAGCAGTTCTTC.

This chain joins TRBV4-2 and TRBJ2-3; TRBD2 aligns across 15 bases. After removal of 1 base from V and 1 base from J, the junction contained 3 bases not matched to a gene. The CDR3 covers 18 residues. Germline V gene lookup returns CDR1 LGHNA and CDR2 YNFKEQ. The CDR3 loop reads CASSQGGLAGGRTDTQYF. CDR3 nucleotide sequence: TGTGCCAGCAGCCAAGGGGGACTAGCGGGGGGACGCACAGATACGCAGTATTTT.

The chain is built from TRBV30 and TRBJ1-2; 9 bases are shared with TRBD1. Germline V gene lookup returns CDR1 GTSNPN and CDR2 SVGIG (reference sequence). The length of the CDR3 is 13 residues. With V trimmed by 6 bases and J by 4 bases, 6 bases remained unmatched. The CDR3 here is CACRRTGVYGYTF. CDR3 DNA sequence: TGTGCCTGCCGTCGGACAGGGGTCTATGGCTACACCTTC.

This clonotype came up a few times. The V call is TRBV4-3, the J call TRBJ2-3; a possible D gene is TRBD1 (5 bases). The CDR3 totals 13 residues. The V and J ends lost 7 bases and 6 bases respectively, with 14 bases between them. The V gene's germline CDR1 is LGHNA and CDR2 YSLEER. The CDR3 protein is CASTSGAGDTQYF. CDR3 nucleotide sequence: TGCGCCAGCACCTCAGGAGCAGGGGATACGCAGTATTTT.

The chain uses TRBV5-1 and TRBJ2-3, with D tentatively TRBD1 (6 bases). The V gene lost 2 bases and the J gene lost 4 bases, with 14 bases spanning the gap. This CDR3 is built from 15 residues. Germline CDR1 and CDR2: SGHRS and YFSETQ. CDR3 sequence (DNA): TGCGCCAGCAGCTTAGGGGTTGGACAGCCAGATACGCAGTATTTT. The encoded protein is CASSLGVGQPDTQYF.

This clonotype was found a few times. The CDR3 here is CASSSRTGDNYGYTF. The CDR3 DNA follows: TGTGCCAGCAGCTCGCGGACGGGCGACAACTATGGCTACACCTTC. The V and J genes are TRBV7-2 and TRBJ1-2, with unresolved D. V was shortened by 4 bases and J by 2 bases, with 14 bases between the two germline ends. The CDR3 loop spans 15 amino acids. Germline V gene sequence: CDR1 SGHTA, CDR2 FQGNSA. Variable domain in full (rest from reference TRBV7-2 and TRBJ1-2): GAGVSQSPSNKVTEKGKDVELRCDPISGHTALYWYRQSLGQGLEFLIYFQGNSAPDKSGLPSDRFSAERTGGSVSTLTIQRTQQEDSAVYLCASSSRTGDNYGYTFGSGTRLTVV.

In this sample, this clonotype turned up a few times. The rearrangement links TRBV9 to TRBJ2-1, with D possibly being TRBD1 or TRBD2 (6 bases each). From germline, CDR1 is SGDLS and CDR2 YYNGEE. V was trimmed by 3 bases and J by 15 bases, leaving 13 bases between them. There are 11 residues in the CDR3. The CDR3 DNA is TGTGCCAGCAGCGAGGGGGGCGATCCGTTCTTC. It is translated as CASSEGGDPFF.

The chain uses TRBV5-1 and TRBJ1-1, with D perhaps matching TRBD1 (6 bases). Trimming left V 7 bases short and J 0 bases short, with 16 bases between. The CDR3 is 15 amino acids. Germline V gives CDR1 SGHRS, CDR2 YFSETQ. The DNA for the CDR3 is TGCGCCAGCGGACGGGGTTCAGGGGTGAACACTGAAGCTTTCTTT. It encodes CASGRGSGVNTEAFF.

The V and J genes are TRBV4-1 and TRBJ2-5; D is uncertain. Trimming took off 1 base at V and 5 bases at J, with 14 bases between the two ends. Germline V CDR1 and CDR2: MGHRA, YSYEKL. This CDR3 spans 15 amino acids. The CDR3 protein is CASSQVGVGGETQYF. CDR3 in DNA: TGCGCCAGCAGCCAAGTCGGAGTGGGTGGGGAGACCCAGTACTTC.

The sample holds a few counts of this clonotype. The chain links TRBV7-2 to TRBJ2-3, with D possibly TRBD1 on 6 matching bases. Germline CDR1 reads SGHTA; CDR2 reads FQGNSA. CDR3 size: 12 residues. The V gene lost 6 bases and the J gene lost 7 bases, with 11 bases spanning the gap. The CDR3 DNA reads TGTGCCAGCAGTTCACAGGGAAATACGCAGTATTTT. It yields the protein CASSSQGNTQYF.

In this sample, this clonotype turned up a few times. The rearrangement uses TRBV24-1 and TRBJ2-1; 10 bases line up with TRBD1. The germline V gene encodes CDR1 KGHDR and CDR2 SFDVKD. J was trimmed by 5 bases and V by 2 bases; bases with no gene match: 8. The CDR3 loop spans 17 amino acids. The CDR3 coding sequence is TGTGCCACCAGTGATTCGTCAGGGACAGGGGCCCACAATGAGCAGTTCTTC. Protein: CATSDSSGTGAHNEQFF.

The table lists this clonotype with a few counts. The CDR3 sequence is CSAREGSTFSTDTQYF. The CDR3 region has the DNA TGCAGTGCTAGAGAGGGGTCAACATTTAGCACAGATACGCAGTATTTT. The V gene is TRBV20-1, the J gene TRBJ2-3; D uncertain. The V end lost 0 bases, the J end lost 0 bases, and 13 bases lay between the germline ends. This CDR3 has 16 amino acids. Germline assignment: CDR1 DFQATT and CDR2 SNEGSKA (reference sequence).

In the case of this clonotype: A much larger clone differs from this one at a single base, so this may be a read error. The chain joins TRBV6-2 or TRBV6-3 to TRBJ1-1; D remains ambiguous. CDR3 length: 11 residues. Germline V lookup: CDR1 MNHEY, CDR2 SVGEGT. V lost 7 bases and J 1 base, leaving 4 bases between the germline ends. This CDR3 is CASMENTEAFF. The DNA of the CDR3 is TGTGCCAGCATGGAGAACACTGAAGCTTTCTTT.

The V gene is TRBV20-1, the J gene TRBJ1-1, with unresolved D. The germline V gene encodes CDR1 DFQATT and CDR2 SNEGSKA (reference sequence). The CDR3 covers 15 residues. V lost 2 bases and J lost 4, with 17 bases in between. DNA of the CDR3: TGCAGTGCTAGAAAGCCGCGGCAGTCAGGCACTGAAGCTTTCTTT. Translated, it gives CSARKPRQSGTEAFF.

The chain combines TRBV25-1 with TRBJ2-3; D remains ambiguous. Germline lookup yields CDR1 MGHDK and CDR2 SYGVNS. The V gene lost 2 bases and the J gene lost 2 bases, with 8 bases spanning the gap. The CDR3 has 14 residues. CDR3 nucleotides: TGTGCCAGCAGTGAACAGGCCTACACAGATACGCAGTATTTT. It is translated as CASSEQAYTDTQYF.

The J gene is TRBJ2-1, the V gene TRBV5-1; D assignment may be TRBD1 or TRBD2 (5 bases each). The CDR3 extends over 13 amino acids. The ends were cut back, 7 bases at V and 7 bases at J, with 15 bases in the middle. In germline, CDR1 is SGHRS, CDR2 YFSETQ. In DNA form, the CDR3 reads TGCGCCAGCTGGGGACCGGGGTGGAATGAGCAGTTCTTC. This translates into CASWGPGWNEQFF.

This rearrangement joins TRBV7-9 to TRBJ1-6; the D gene is possibly TRBD1 (6 bases). The CDR3 loop spans 14 amino acids. Looked up from germline, CDR1 is SEHNR and CDR2 is FQNEAQ (reference sequence). Trimming took off 2 bases at V and 7 bases at J, with 9 bases between the two ends. The CDR3 nucleotides read TGTGCCAGCAGCTTACGGGGGACAAATTCACCCCTCCACTTT. It encodes CASSLRGTNSPLHF.

This clonotype has a handful of counts. CDR3 sequence: CASSQVGGATDTQYF. The CDR3 region has the DNA TGTGCCAGCAGCCAGGTCGGGGGAGCCACAGATACGCAGTATTTT. The chain links TRBV4-2 to TRBJ2-3; a possible D gene is TRBD2 (6 bases). Germline CDR1 and CDR2: LGHNA and YNFKEQ. Trimming removed 3 bases from V and 2 bases from J, with 12 bases in between. The CDR3 extends over 15 amino acids.

This clonotype was counted between two and nine times. The rearrangement joins TRBV29-1 to TRBJ2-1; 15 nucleotides agree with TRBD2. Germline V gives CDR1 SQVTM, CDR2 ANQGSEA. This CDR3 region has 12 residues. V lost 8 bases to trimming and J lost 13 bases; unmatched junction nucleotides: 6. Here the CDR3 DNA reads TGCAGCCCAAGGACTAGCGGGGGGGTCCAGTTCTTC. Amino acids: CSPRTSGGVQFF.

This clonotype was seen ten or more times. The genes are TRBV28 and TRBJ2-7; TRBD1 or TRBD2 may be the D gene (6 bases each). Germline-derived CDR1 and CDR2 are MDHEN and SYDVKM. Trimming stripped 4 bases from V and 4 bases from J, with 17 bases between. This CDR3 region has 15 residues. As DNA, the CDR3 is TGTGCCAGCAGTTCCTCTTGGGGGGCCCCGTACGAGCAGTACGTC. The encoded protein is CASSSSWGAPYEQYV.